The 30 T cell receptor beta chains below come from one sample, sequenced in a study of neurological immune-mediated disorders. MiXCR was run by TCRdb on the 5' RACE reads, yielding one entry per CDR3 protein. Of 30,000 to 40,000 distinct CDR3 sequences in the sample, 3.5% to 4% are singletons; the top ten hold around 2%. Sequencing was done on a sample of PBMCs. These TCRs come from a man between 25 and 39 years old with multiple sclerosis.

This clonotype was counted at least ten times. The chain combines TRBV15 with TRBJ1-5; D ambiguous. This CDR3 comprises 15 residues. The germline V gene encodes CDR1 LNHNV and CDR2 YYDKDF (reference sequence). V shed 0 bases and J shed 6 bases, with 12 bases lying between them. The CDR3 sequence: CATSRDTTASQPQHF. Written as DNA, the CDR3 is TGTGCCACCAGCAGAGATACCACGGCCTCTCAGCCCCAGCATTTT.

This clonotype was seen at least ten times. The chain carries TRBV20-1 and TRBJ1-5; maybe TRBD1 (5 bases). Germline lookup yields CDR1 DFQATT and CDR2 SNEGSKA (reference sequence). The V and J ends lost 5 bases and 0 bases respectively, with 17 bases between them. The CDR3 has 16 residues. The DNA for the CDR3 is TGCAGTGCTCCCTTAGGAGGGACCAATAGCAATCAGCCCCAGCATTTT. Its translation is CSAPLGGTNSNQPQHF.

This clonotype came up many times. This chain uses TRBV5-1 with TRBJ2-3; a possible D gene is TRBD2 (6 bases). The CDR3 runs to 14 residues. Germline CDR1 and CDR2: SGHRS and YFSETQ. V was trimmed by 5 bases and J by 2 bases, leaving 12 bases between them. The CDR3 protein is CASRMEGITDTQYF. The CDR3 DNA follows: TGCGCCAGCAGAATGGAGGGTATCACAGATACGCAGTATTTT.

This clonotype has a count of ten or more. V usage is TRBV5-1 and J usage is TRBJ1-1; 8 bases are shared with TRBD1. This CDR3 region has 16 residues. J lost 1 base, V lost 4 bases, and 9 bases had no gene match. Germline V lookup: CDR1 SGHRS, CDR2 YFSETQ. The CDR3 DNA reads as TGCGCCAGCAGCGTACGGGACAGGACCACGAACACTGAAGCTTTCTTT. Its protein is CASSVRDRTTNTEAFF.

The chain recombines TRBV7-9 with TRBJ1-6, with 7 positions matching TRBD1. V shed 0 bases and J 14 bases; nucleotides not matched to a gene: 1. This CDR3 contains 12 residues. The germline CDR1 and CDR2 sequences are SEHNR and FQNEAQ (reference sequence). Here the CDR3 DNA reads TGTGCCAGCAGCTTAGCCGACAGGGCCCTCCACTTT. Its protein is CASSLADRALHF.

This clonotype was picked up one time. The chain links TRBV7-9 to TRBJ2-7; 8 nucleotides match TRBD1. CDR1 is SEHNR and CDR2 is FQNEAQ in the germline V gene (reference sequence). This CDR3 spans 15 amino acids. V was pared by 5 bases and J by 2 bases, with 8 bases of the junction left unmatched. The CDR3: CASSDRQGLTYEQYF. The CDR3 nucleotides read TGTGCCAGCAGCGATAGACAGGGGCTCACCTACGAGCAGTACTTC.

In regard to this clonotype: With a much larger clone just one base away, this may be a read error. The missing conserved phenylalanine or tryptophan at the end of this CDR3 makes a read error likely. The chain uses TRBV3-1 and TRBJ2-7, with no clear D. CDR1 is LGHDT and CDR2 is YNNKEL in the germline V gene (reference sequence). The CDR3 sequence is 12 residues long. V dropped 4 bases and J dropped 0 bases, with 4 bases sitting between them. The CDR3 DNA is TGTGCCAGCAGCCGAAGCTCCTACGAGCAGTACTGC. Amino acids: CASSRSSYEQYC.

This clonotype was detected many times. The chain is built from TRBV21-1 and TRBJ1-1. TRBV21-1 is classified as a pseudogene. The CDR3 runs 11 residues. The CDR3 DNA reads TGTGCCAGCACTTTGAACACTGAAGCTTTCTTT. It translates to CASTLNTEAFF.

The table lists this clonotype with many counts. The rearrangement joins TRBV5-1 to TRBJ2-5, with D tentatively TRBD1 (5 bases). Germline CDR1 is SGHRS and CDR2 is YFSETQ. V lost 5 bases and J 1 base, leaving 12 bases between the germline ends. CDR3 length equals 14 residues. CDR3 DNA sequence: TGCGCCAGCAGTCCTGACAGCACCCAAGAGACCCAGTACTTC. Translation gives CASSPDSTQETQYF.

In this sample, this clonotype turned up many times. CDR3 nucleotide sequence: TGTGCCAGCAGTTCCAGGGAGCCCCAGCATTTT. It yields the protein CASSSREPQHF. This chain uses TRBV6-2 or TRBV6-3 with TRBJ1-5; tentative D call: TRBD1 (5 bases). V shed 4 bases and J shed 8 bases, with 6 bases lying between them. This CDR3 comprises 11 residues. The germline V gene encodes CDR1 MNHEY and CDR2 SVGEGT.

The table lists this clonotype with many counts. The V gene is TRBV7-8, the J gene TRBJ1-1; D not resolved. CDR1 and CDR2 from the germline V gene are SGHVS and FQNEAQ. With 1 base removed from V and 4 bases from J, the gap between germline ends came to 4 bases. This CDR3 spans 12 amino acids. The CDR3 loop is CASSLVSTEAFF. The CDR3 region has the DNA TGTGCCAGCAGCTTAGTGTCCACTGAAGCTTTCTTT.

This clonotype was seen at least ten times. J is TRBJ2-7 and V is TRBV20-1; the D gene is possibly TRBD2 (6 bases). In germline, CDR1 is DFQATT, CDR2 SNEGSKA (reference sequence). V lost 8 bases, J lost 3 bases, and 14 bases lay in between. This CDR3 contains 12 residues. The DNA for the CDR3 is TGCAGTCTCTACGGGGGAGTCTACGAGCAGTACTTC. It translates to CSLYGGVYEQYF.

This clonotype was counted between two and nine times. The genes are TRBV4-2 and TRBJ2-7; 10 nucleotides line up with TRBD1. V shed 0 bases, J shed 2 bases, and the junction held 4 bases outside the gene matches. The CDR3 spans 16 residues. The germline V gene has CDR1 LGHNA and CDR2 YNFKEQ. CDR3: CASSQEGQGGAYEQYF. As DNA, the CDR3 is TGTGCCAGCAGCCAAGAAGGACAGGGGGGGGCCTACGAGCAGTACTTC.

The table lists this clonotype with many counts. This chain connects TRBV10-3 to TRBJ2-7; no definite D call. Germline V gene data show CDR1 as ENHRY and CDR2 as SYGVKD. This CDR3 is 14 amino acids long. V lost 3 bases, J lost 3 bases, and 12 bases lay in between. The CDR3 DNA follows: TGTGCCATCAGTGACCCCCAGGACCTCTACGAGCAGTACTTC. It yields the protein CAISDPQDLYEQYF.

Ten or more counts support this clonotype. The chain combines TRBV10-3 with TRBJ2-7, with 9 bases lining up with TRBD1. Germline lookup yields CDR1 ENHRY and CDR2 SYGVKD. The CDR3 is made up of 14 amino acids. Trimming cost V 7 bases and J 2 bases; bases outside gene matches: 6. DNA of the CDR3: TGTGCCATCACCGGGGACAGGGAACCCTACGAGCAGTACTTC. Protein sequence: CAITGDREPYEQYF.

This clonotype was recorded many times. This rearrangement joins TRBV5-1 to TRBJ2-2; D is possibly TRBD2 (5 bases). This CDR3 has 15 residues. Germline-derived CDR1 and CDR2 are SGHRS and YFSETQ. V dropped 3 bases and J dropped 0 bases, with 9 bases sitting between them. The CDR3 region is CASSSSRSNTGELFF. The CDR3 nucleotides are TGCGCCAGCAGCTCTAGCAGATCGAACACCGGGGAGCTGTTTTTT. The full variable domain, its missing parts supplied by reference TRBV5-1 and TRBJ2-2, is KAGVTQTPRYLIKTRGQQVTLSCSPISGHRSVSWYQQTPGQGLQFLFEYFSETQRNKGNFPGRFSGRQFSNSRSEMNVSTLELGDSALYLCASSSSRSNTGELFFGEGSRLTVL.

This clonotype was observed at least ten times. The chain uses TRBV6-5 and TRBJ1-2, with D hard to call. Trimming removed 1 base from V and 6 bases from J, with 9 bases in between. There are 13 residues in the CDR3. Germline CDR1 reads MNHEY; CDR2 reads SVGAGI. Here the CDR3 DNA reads TGTGCCAGCAGTTACTGGGCAGGAGATGGCTACACCTTC. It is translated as CASSYWAGDGYTF.

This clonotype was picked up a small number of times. In nucleotides, the CDR3 is TGTGCCAGCACCCCCGCGGATGGGCAGGGGTCCTCCTACGAGCAGTACTTC. Protein: CASTPADGQGSSYEQYF. The chain is built from TRBV6-6 and TRBJ2-7; D may be TRBD1 (6 bases). Deletions cut 7 bases from V and 0 bases from J, with 22 bases between. This CDR3 comprises 17 residues. Germline V lookup: CDR1 MNHNY, CDR2 SVGAGI (reference sequence).

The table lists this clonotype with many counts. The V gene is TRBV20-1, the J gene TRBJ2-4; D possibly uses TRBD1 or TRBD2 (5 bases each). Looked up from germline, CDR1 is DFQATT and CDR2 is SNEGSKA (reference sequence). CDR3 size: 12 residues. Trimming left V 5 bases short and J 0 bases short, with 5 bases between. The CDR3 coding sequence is TGCAGTGCTGGGGGAGCCAAAAACATTCAGTACTTC. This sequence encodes CSAGGAKNIQYF.

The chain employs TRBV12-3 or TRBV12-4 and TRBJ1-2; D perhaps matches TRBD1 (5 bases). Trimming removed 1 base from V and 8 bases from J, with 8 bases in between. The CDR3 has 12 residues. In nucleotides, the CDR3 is TGTGCCAGCAGTTTAGTGGGGGTCGGCTACACCTTC. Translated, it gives CASSLVGVGYTF.

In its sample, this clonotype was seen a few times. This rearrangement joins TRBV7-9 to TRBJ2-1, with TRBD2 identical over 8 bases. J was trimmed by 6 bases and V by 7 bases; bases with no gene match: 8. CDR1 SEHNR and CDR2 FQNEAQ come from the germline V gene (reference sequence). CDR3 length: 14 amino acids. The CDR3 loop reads CASNIGGVGNEQFF. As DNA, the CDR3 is TGTGCCAGCAACATCGGGGGGGTGGGCAATGAGCAGTTCTTC.

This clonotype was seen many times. The CDR3 region is CSVGGGSNQPQHF. The CDR3 DNA sequence: TGCAGCGTGGGGGGCGGTAGCAATCAGCCCCAGCATTTT. This rearrangement joins TRBV29-1 to TRBJ1-5, with TRBD1 as a possible D gene (6 bases). In germline, CDR1 is SQVTM, CDR2 ANQGSEA. The CDR3 totals 13 residues. V was cut by 6 bases and J by 0 bases, with 9 bases left in between. The variable domain in full, with the rest retrieved from reference TRBV29-1 and TRBJ1-5, is SAVISQKPSRDICQRGTSLTIQCQVDSQVTMMFWYRQQPGQSLTLIATANQGSEATYESGFVIDKFPISRPNLTFSTLTVSNMSPEDSSIYLCSVGGGSNQPQHFGDGTRLSIL.

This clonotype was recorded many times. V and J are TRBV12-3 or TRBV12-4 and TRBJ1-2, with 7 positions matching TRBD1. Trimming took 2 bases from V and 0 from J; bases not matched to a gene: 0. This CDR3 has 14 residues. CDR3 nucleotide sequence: TGTGCCAGCAGTTTACAGGGGGCTAACTATGGCTACACCTTC. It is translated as CASSLQGANYGYTF.

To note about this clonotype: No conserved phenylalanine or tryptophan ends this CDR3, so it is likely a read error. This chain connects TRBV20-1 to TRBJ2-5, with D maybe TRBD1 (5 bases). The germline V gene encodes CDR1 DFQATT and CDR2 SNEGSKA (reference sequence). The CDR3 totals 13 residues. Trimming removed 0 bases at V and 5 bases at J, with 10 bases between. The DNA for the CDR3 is TGCAGTGCTAGAGATCACCAGGGCGAGACCCAGTACAAC. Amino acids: CSARDHQGETQYN.

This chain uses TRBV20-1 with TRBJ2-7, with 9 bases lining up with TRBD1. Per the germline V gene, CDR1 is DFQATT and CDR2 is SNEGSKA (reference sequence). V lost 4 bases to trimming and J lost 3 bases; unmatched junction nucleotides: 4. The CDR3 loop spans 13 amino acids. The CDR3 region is CSATGDRDYEQYF. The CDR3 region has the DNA TGCAGTGCTACCGGGGACAGGGACTACGAGCAGTACTTC.

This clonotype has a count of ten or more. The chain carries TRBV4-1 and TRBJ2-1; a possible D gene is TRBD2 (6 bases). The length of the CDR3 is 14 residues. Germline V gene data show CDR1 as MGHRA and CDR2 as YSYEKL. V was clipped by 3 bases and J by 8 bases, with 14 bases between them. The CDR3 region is CASSQVTSIHEQFF. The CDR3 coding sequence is TGCGCCAGCAGCCAGGTTACTAGCATCCATGAGCAGTTCTTC.

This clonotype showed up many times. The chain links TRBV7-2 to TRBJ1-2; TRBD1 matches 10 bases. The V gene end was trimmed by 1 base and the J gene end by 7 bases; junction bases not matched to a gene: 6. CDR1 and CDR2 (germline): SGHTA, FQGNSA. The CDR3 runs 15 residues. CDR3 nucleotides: TGTGCCAGCAGCTTAGGGGGACAGGGGAGAGGTGGCTACACCTTC. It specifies CASSLGGQGRGGYTF.

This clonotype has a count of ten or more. CDR3 DNA sequence: TGTGCCAGCAGCTTAATTACAGCGAACACTGAAGCTTTCTTT. It is translated as CASSLITANTEAFF. The rearrangement uses TRBV7-2 and TRBJ1-1, with unresolved D. V was trimmed by 2 bases and J by 1 base, leaving 8 bases between them. This CDR3 has 14 amino acids. The V gene's germline CDR1 is SGHTA and CDR2 FQGNSA.

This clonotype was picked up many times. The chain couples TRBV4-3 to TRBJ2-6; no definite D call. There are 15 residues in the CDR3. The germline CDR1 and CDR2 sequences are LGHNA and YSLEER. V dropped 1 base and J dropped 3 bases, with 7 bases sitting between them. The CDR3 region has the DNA TGCGCCAGCAGCCAAGCCGAAGATGGGGCCAACGTCCTGACTTTC. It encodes CASSQAEDGANVLTF.

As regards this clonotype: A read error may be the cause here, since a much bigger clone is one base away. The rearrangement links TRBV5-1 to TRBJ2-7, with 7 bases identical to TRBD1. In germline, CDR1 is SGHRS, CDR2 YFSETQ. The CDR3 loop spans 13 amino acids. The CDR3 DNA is TGCGCCAGCAGCTTGCCCAACAGGGGCGAGAAGTACTTC. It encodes CASSLPNRGEKYF.